The rows below give T cell receptor beta chains drawn from one sample of a study of T cell changes during pregnancy in multiple sclerosis. Data came from immunoSEQ multiplex PCR; TCRdb stores just in-frame clones and leaves some out. The sample contains around 63,000 clones, 91% of which appear only once. The material sequenced was peripheral blood, taken in the third trimester of pregnancy. Receptor source: a female donor in good health, enrolled as a control in a pregnancy study. CDR3s include the opening cysteine and the closing phenylalanine or tryptophan. The D gene is left open where the match is weak. For some rows the clone size is stated as once, few or many, or as a class when expanded; others skip it.

abundance: few; d_gene: -; v_gene: TRBV28; j_gene: TRBJ1-4; CDR3aa: CASSLMVDSTNEKLFF; CDR3nt: TGTGCCAGCAGTTTAATGGTCGACTCAACTAATGAAAAACTGTTTTTT
abundance: -; d_gene: TRBD1; v_gene: TRBV9; j_gene: TRBJ2-6; CDR3aa: CASSEDRAGANVLTF; CDR3nt: TGTGCCAGCAGCGAGGACAGGGCTGGGGCCAACGTCCTGACTTTC
abundance: -; d_gene: TRBD1; v_gene: TRBV19; j_gene: TRBJ1-1; CDR3aa: CASSKGPTGGHTEAFF; CDR3nt: TGTGCCAGTAGTAAGGGGCCAACAGGGGGCCACACTGAAGCTTTCTTT
abundance: -; d_gene: TRBD1; v_gene: TRBV7-9; j_gene: TRBJ2-1; CDR3aa: CASSPQPGQGAEEQFF; CDR3nt: TGTGCCAGCAGCCCGCAGCCGGGACAGGGGGCCGAGGAGCAGTTCTTC
abundance: -; d_gene: -; v_gene: TRBV4-1; j_gene: TRBJ2-7; CDR3aa: CASSQELAASPGYEQYF; CDR3nt: TGCGCCAGCAGCCAAGAATTAGCGGCCTCCCCTGGCTACGAGCAGTACTTC
abundance: -; d_gene: -; v_gene: TRBV5-1; j_gene: TRBJ2-4; CDR3aa: CASSLDEGVQYF; CDR3nt: TGCGCCAGCAGCTTGGACGAAGGAGTACAGTACTTC
abundance: -; d_gene: -; v_gene: TRBV28; j_gene: TRBJ1-4; CDR3aa: CASSPYSEKLFF; CDR3nt: TGTGCCAGCAGTCCATACTCTGAAAAACTGTTTTTT
abundance: -; d_gene: -; v_gene: TRBV19; j_gene: TRBJ1-6; CDR3aa: CASNSQNNSPLHF; CDR3nt: TGTGCCAGTAACAGCCAGAATAATTCACCCCTCCACTTT
abundance: -; d_gene: -; v_gene: TRBV6-1; j_gene: TRBJ1-5; CDR3aa: CASTEGGAENQPQHF; CDR3nt: TGTGCCAGCACCGAAGGGGGGGCAGAGAATCAGCCCCAGCATTTT
abundance: once; d_gene: -; v_gene: TRBV5-1; j_gene: TRBJ1-2; CDR3aa: CATLPHPQQGVGYGYTF; CDR3nt: TGCGCCACCCTTCCCCACCCTCAACAGGGAGTTGGGTATGGCTACACCTTC
abundance: -; d_gene: -; v_gene: TRBV7-9; j_gene: TRBJ2-5; CDR3aa: CASSSRETQYF; CDR3nt: TGTGCCAGCAGCTCTCGGGAGACCCAGTACTTC
abundance: -; d_gene: TRBD1; v_gene: TRBV5-1; j_gene: TRBJ2-7; CDR3aa: CASSSGSLGGQGGYEQYF; CDR3nt: TGCGCCAGCAGCTCAGGGTCCTTGGGGGGACAGGGGGGGTACGAGCAGTACTTC
abundance: -; d_gene: -; v_gene: TRBV5-1; j_gene: TRBJ1-2; CDR3aa: CASSLDRPGIGFGYGYTF; CDR3nt: TGCGCCAGCAGCTTGGACCGACCGGGTATCGGGTTTGGCTATGGCTACACCTTC
abundance: -; d_gene: -; v_gene: TRBV30; j_gene: TRBJ2-5; CDR3aa: CAYASQETQYF; CDR3nt: TGTGCATATGCTAGCCAAGAGACCCAGTACTTC
abundance: -; d_gene: -; v_gene: TRBV30; j_gene: TRBJ2-3; CDR3aa: CAWSGLSGTSTDTQYF; CDR3nt: TGTGCCTGGAGTGGACTATCAGGGACTAGCACAGATACGCAGTATTTT
abundance: -; d_gene: -; v_gene: TRBV10-3; j_gene: TRBJ1-5; CDR3aa: CAISESLQVGNQPQHF; CDR3nt: TGTGCCATCAGTGAATCTTTACAAGTGGGCAATCAGCCCCAGCATTTT
abundance: -; d_gene: -; v_gene: TRBV18; j_gene: TRBJ1-3; CDR3aa: CASSPSPQGAGNTIYF; CDR3nt: TGTGCCAGCTCACCCTCCCCCCAAGGGGCTGGAAACACCATATATTTT
abundance: once; d_gene: TRBD1; v_gene: TRBV10-3; j_gene: TRBJ1-5; CDR3aa: CAISGDDRVSQPQHF; CDR3nt: TGTGCCATCAGTGGGGACGACAGGGTGAGCCAGCCCCAGCATTTT
abundance: -; d_gene: -; v_gene: TRBV5-6; j_gene: TRBJ2-7; CDR3aa: CASSSGGASYEQYF; CDR3nt: TGTGCCAGCAGCTCAGGAGGGGCCTCCTACGAGCAGTACTTC
abundance: -; d_gene: -; v_gene: TRBV9; j_gene: TRBJ1-2; CDR3aa: CASSVAGGDLGYTF; CDR3nt: TGTGCCAGCAGCGTAGCCGGGGGTGATCTTGGCTACACCTTC
abundance: -; d_gene: TRBD2; v_gene: TRBV4-2; j_gene: TRBJ2-3; CDR3aa: CASSQESGSGVDTQYF; CDR3nt: TGTGCCAGCAGCCAAGAATCTGGCAGCGGGGTAGATACGCAGTATTTT
abundance: -; d_gene: -; v_gene: TRBV9; j_gene: TRBJ1-2; CDR3aa: CASSVGQGRPNYGYTF; CDR3nt: TGTGCCAGCAGCGTAGGGCAGGGGCGCCCTAACTATGGCTACACCTTC
abundance: -; d_gene: -; v_gene: TRBV7-2; j_gene: TRBJ2-7; CDR3aa: CASSFSSYEQYF; CDR3nt: TGTGCCAGCAGCTTCTCCAGCTACGAGCAGTACTTC
abundance: -; d_gene: TRBD1; v_gene: TRBV5-1; j_gene: TRBJ1-4; CDR3aa: CASSGGQGTNEKLFF; CDR3nt: TGCGCCAGCAGCGGAGGACAGGGAACTAATGAAAAACTGTTTTTT
abundance: -; d_gene: TRBD2; v_gene: TRBV28; j_gene: TRBJ2-5; CDR3aa: CASSSSLAGVKTQYF; CDR3nt: TGTGCCAGCAGTTCCTCCCTGGCGGGAGTAAAGACCCAGTACTTC
abundance: -; d_gene: -; v_gene: TRBV6-6; j_gene: TRBJ2-7; CDR3aa: CASRSPQRSAAEQYF; CDR3nt: TGTGCCAGCAGAAGCCCTCAGCGGAGCGCCGCCGAGCAGTACTTC
abundance: -; d_gene: TRBD2; v_gene: TRBV10-3; j_gene: TRBJ2-1; CDR3aa: CAISLGGGLYNEQFF; CDR3nt: TGTGCCATCAGCTTGGGCGGGGGGCTTTACAATGAGCAGTTCTTC
abundance: -; d_gene: -; v_gene: TRBV10-3; j_gene: TRBJ1-1; CDR3aa: CAISKEGTEAFF; CDR3nt: TGTGCCATCAGCAAGGAGGGCACTGAAGCTTTCTTT
abundance: once; d_gene: -; v_gene: TRBV7-2; j_gene: TRBJ2-7; CDR3aa: CASTGFSEAPSYEQYF; CDR3nt: TGTGCCAGCACCGGATTTAGCGAAGCGCCGTCCTACGAGCAGTACTTC
abundance: -; d_gene: -; v_gene: TRBV28; j_gene: TRBJ1-5; CDR3aa: CASSPEQGSNQPQHF; CDR3nt: TGTGCCAGCAGTCCCGAGCAGGGTAGCAATCAGCCCCAGCATTTT
abundance: once; d_gene: TRBD2; v_gene: TRBV9; j_gene: TRBJ2-5; CDR3aa: CASSEGTSGGLETQYF; CDR3nt: TGTGCCAGCAGCGAAGGGACTAGCGGGGGGCTGGAGACCCAGTACTTC
abundance: -; d_gene: -; v_gene: TRBV2; j_gene: TRBJ1-1; CDR3aa: CARQGTDTEAFF; CDR3nt: TGTGCCAGACAGGGAACAGACACTGAAGCTTTCTTT
abundance: -; d_gene: TRBD1; v_gene: TRBV5-1; j_gene: TRBJ2-7; CDR3aa: CACSGTGSYEQYF; CDR3nt: TGCGCCTGCTCCGGGACAGGCTCCTACGAGCAGTACTTC
abundance: -; d_gene: TRBD1; v_gene: TRBV5-4; j_gene: TRBJ2-7; CDR3aa: CASSPPGTGNSYEQYF; CDR3nt: TGTGCCAGCAGCCCCCCCGGGACAGGGAACTCCTACGAGCAGTACTTC
abundance: -; d_gene: TRBD2; v_gene: TRBV9; j_gene: TRBJ2-7; CDR3aa: CASSSYPGLAGEGTYEQYF; CDR3nt: TGTGCCAGCAGCTCTTACCCAGGACTAGCTGGAGAAGGAACCTACGAGCAGTACTTC
abundance: -; d_gene: TRBD2; v_gene: TRBV19; j_gene: TRBJ2-5; CDR3aa: CASSISLGLAGETQYF; CDR3nt: TGTGCCAGTAGTATATCCCTGGGACTAGCGGGAGAGACCCAGTACTTC
abundance: -; d_gene: -; v_gene: TRBV5-1; j_gene: TRBJ2-7; CDR3aa: CASSWRTAYEQYF; CDR3nt: TGCGCCAGCAGCTGGAGGACAGCCTACGAGCAGTACTTC
abundance: -; d_gene: -; v_gene: TRBV2; j_gene: TRBJ2-7; CDR3aa: CASMGGQELSAYEQYF; CDR3nt: TGTGCCAGCATGGGCGGGCAGGAGCTATCCGCCTACGAGCAGTACTTC
abundance: -; d_gene: TRBD1; v_gene: TRBV29-1; j_gene: TRBJ1-5; CDR3aa: CSVVGRGQDQPQHF; CDR3nt: TGCAGCGTTGTCGGCAGGGGGCAAGATCAGCCCCAGCATTTT
abundance: -; d_gene: TRBD2; v_gene: TRBV6-1; j_gene: TRBJ2-7; CDR3aa: CASSEKTSGRNEQYF; CDR3nt: TGTGCCAGCAGTGAAAAGACTAGCGGGAGGAACGAGCAGTACTTC
abundance: -; d_gene: -; v_gene: TRBV2; j_gene: TRBJ2-1; CDR3aa: CASQKNEQFF; CDR3nt: TGTGCCAGCCAGAAAAATGAGCAGTTCTTC
abundance: -; d_gene: TRBD2; v_gene: TRBV7-7; j_gene: TRBJ2-5; CDR3aa: CASSLELAGAETQYF; CDR3nt: TGTGCTAGCAGCTTGGAACTAGCGGGGGCAGAGACCCAGTACTTC
abundance: -; d_gene: TRBD1; v_gene: TRBV6-1; j_gene: TRBJ1-2; CDR3aa: CATGDRVFFRYGYTF; CDR3nt: TGTGCCACCGGGGACAGGGTGTTTTTTCGGTATGGCTACACCTTC
abundance: -; d_gene: TRBD2; v_gene: TRBV19; j_gene: TRBJ2-1; CDR3aa: CASSPYGTSVGNEQFF; CDR3nt: TGTGCCAGTAGTCCTTATGGGACTAGCGTCGGCAATGAGCAGTTCTTC
abundance: -; d_gene: -; v_gene: TRBV7-9; j_gene: TRBJ2-7; CDR3aa: CASSSSGSYEQYF; CDR3nt: TGTGCCAGCAGCTCCTCAGGCTCCTACGAGCAGTACTTC
abundance: -; d_gene: TRBD2; v_gene: TRBV4-1; j_gene: TRBJ2-1; CDR3aa: CASSQDPDSGRLRRVEQFF; CDR3nt: TGCGCCAGCAGCCAAGATCCTGATAGCGGGAGGCTTAGAAGGGTTGAGCAGTTCTTC
abundance: -; d_gene: TRBD1; v_gene: TRBV14; j_gene: TRBJ1-2; CDR3aa: CASSLIGQGGGYTF; CDR3nt: TGTGCCAGCAGCCTTATTGGACAGGGCGGTGGCTACACCTTC
abundance: once; d_gene: TRBD2; v_gene: TRBV7-9; j_gene: TRBJ2-1; CDR3aa: CASSLGVGSGGADEQFF; CDR3nt: TGTGCCAGCAGCTTAGGAGTTGGTAGCGGGGGGGCGGATGAGCAGTTCTTC
abundance: -; d_gene: -; v_gene: TRBV4-1; j_gene: TRBJ2-7; CDR3aa: CASSQDLGGRSYEQYF; CDR3nt: TGCGCCAGCAGCCAAGATTTGGGGGGACGGTCCTACGAGCAGTACTTC
abundance: -; d_gene: -; v_gene: TRBV18; j_gene: TRBJ2-1; CDR3aa: CASSGGTIRYEQFF; CDR3nt: TGTGCCAGCTCAGGCGGGACGATTCGCTATGAGCAGTTCTTC
abundance: -; d_gene: TRBD1; v_gene: TRBV5-1; j_gene: TRBJ2-7; CDR3aa: CASSLEGGGEQYF; CDR3nt: TGCGCCAGCAGCTTGGAAGGGGGCGGGGAGCAGTACTTC
abundance: -; d_gene: -; v_gene: TRBV27; j_gene: TRBJ2-7; CDR3aa: CASSLSLAPGEQYF; CDR3nt: TGTGCCAGCAGTTTAAGCCTAGCCCCAGGAGAGCAGTACTTC